Below, one T cell receptor (beta chain) is given with its context. Its antigen is still unknown. The record originates from a study of T-cell memory formation after mild COVID-19. The CDR3 has 14 amino acids. V lost 2 bases and J 5 bases, leaving 13 bases between the germline ends. The germline CDR1 and CDR2 sequences are KGHSH and LQKENI. One entry per CDR3 protein, called by TCRdb with MiXCR from the 5' RACE reads. The table records 250,000 to 350,000 distinct CDR3 sequences, just under 20% of them present only once. Regarding the study as a whole: The study found balanced CD4/CD8 in clones contracting day 15 to 85 and a CD4+ lean in later expanders.

The sample taken for sequencing was PBMCs or a T cell subset sorted from them (not recorded which). This clonotype was obtained from a man aged 18 to 30 who had mild COVID-19 (a few samples of this study predate the infection). Cell type and time point are not known. The J gene is TRBJ2-7, the V gene TRBV18; a possible D gene is TRBD1 (6 bases). In DNA, the CDR3 is TGTGCCAGCTCACCAACAGGGAGAGATGACGAGCAGTACTTC. Translated, it gives CASSPTGRDDEQYF.